Below are 25 T cell receptor beta chains sequenced from a single sample in a study of OX40 agonist ivuxolimab in advanced cancers. Assay: immunoSEQ multiplex PCR; the TCRdb copy retains only in-frame clones and omits some. The sample includes under 40,000 clones, roughly 76% of them seen just once. The material sequenced was CD4+ or CD8+ T cells sorted from blood, taken in a trial of the OX40 agonist ivuxolimab. These TCRs come from an adult with an advanced solid tumor such as melanoma, head and neck, liver or kidney cancer.

V and J are TRBV6-5 and TRBJ1-1; possible D gene TRBD1, 5 bases. There are 13 residues in the CDR3. V shed 7 bases and J shed 5 bases, with 14 bases lying between them. CDR1 MNHEY and CDR2 SVGAGI come from the germline V gene. CDR3 amino acids: CASKKGARTEAFF. As DNA, the CDR3 is TGTGCCAGCAAAAAAGGGGCTAGGACTGAAGCTTTCTTT.

V is TRBV5-1 and J is TRBJ2-5; 10 bases fit TRBD1. This CDR3 has 17 amino acids. Germline V gene data show CDR1 as SGHRS and CDR2 as YFSETQ. V was clipped by 4 bases and J by 5 bases; unmatched bases: 14. The CDR3 loop is CASSITGTGAFRETQYF. The DNA of the CDR3 is TGCGCCAGCAGCATAACCGGGACAGGGGCGTTCCGGGAGACCCAGTACTTC.

CDR3 DNA sequence: TGCAGTGCTAGAATGGGGGGCCCGGAGTTCTTC. Protein: CSARMGGPEFF. J is TRBJ2-1 and V is TRBV20-1; D could derive from TRBD1 or TRBD2 (6 bases each). Trimming cost V 2 bases and J 14 bases, with 13 bases left between them. The CDR3 loop spans 11 amino acids. Germline V lookup: CDR1 DFQATT, CDR2 SNEGSKA (reference sequence).

The rearrangement joins TRBV28 to TRBJ2-5, with D possibly being TRBD2 (6 bases). CDR1 and CDR2 (germline): MDHEN, SYDVKM. This CDR3 is 15 amino acids long. The V end lost 3 bases, the J end lost 5 bases, and 16 bases lay between the germline ends. This CDR3 is CASSLEGLGGETQYF. The CDR3 DNA is TGTGCCAGCAGTTTGGAGGGCCTTGGGGGGGAGACCCAGTACTTC.

The chain employs TRBV4-1 and TRBJ1-2; D remains ambiguous. This CDR3 comprises 12 residues. Trimming took 10 bases from V and 4 from J, leaving 13 bases between them. In germline, CDR1 is MGHRA, CDR2 YSYEKL. CDR3 nucleotide sequence: TGCGCCACCTCGGCGGCCCCCTATGGCTACACCTTC. Residues: CATSAAPYGYTF.

This clone came up once. The rearrangement joins TRBV28 to TRBJ2-5, with 8 bases aligning to TRBD1. The germline gives CDR1 MDHEN, CDR2 SYDVKM. The junction had 19 bases not matched to a gene; V was cut back by 3 bases and J by 10 bases. The length of the CDR3 is 17 residues. The CDR3 here is CASSLSGTGRAGVSQYF. CDR3 sequence (DNA): TGTGCCAGCAGTTTGTCAGGGACAGGCCGCGCCGGGGTGAGCCAGTACTTC.

The chain joins TRBV5-1 to TRBJ1-2; D uncertain. The germline gives CDR1 SGHRS, CDR2 YFSETQ. Trimming shortened V by 0 bases and J by 5 bases, and 11 bases separated the two germline ends. The CDR3 runs to 14 residues. The CDR3 coding sequence is TGCGCCAGCAGCTTGGAATGGGGTCGGTATGGCTACACCTTC. This sequence encodes CASSLEWGRYGYTF.

The CDR3 spells CAISANTGELFF. Here the CDR3 DNA reads TGTGCCATCAGTGCTAACACCGGGGAGCTGTTTTTT. The rearrangement joins TRBV10-3 to TRBJ2-2; D is uncertain. This CDR3 is 12 amino acids long. V was shortened by 4 bases and J by 2 bases, with 2 bases between the two germline ends. CDR1 and CDR2 from the germline V gene are ENHRY and SYGVKD.

The genes are TRBV4-3 and TRBJ2-3; a possible D gene is TRBD1 (7 bases). V shed 2 bases and J shed 2 bases, with 14 bases lying between them. This CDR3 has 16 amino acids. Germline values: CDR1 LGHNA, CDR2 YSLEER. DNA for the CDR3: TGCGCCAGCAGCCAATCAGGCAGGGGGGCCACAGATACGCAGTATTTT. It translates to CASSQSGRGATDTQYF.

This clone showed up just a few times. The CDR3 here is CASSQDTRRDNQPQHF. The CDR3 DNA sequence: TGCGCCAGCAGCCAAGATACCCGCAGGGACAATCAGCCCCAGCATTTT. The gene calls are TRBV4-1 and TRBJ1-5; the D gene is possibly TRBD1 (5 bases). In germline, CDR1 is MGHRA, CDR2 YSYEKL. This CDR3 contains 16 residues. V shed 0 bases and J shed 3 bases, with 12 bases lying between them.

V gene TRBV4-3 combines with J gene TRBJ1-5; tentatively, D is TRBD1 (6 bases). V lost 3 bases and J lost 8, with 14 bases in between. From germline, CDR1 is LGHNA and CDR2 YSLEER. The CDR3 covers 14 residues. CDR3 residues: CASSQAGHGEPQHF. CDR3 nucleotide sequence: TGCGCCAGCAGCCAGGCGGGACACGGTGAGCCCCAGCATTTT.

CDR3 sequence (DNA): TGTGCCAGCAGTGAAGCGACAGGGAATTCACCCCTCCACTTT. It codes for CASSEATGNSPLHF. V gene TRBV6-1 combines with J gene TRBJ1-6; 7 bases are a match to TRBD1. This CDR3 contains 14 residues. In germline, CDR1 is MNHNS, CDR2 SASEGT. V was pared by 0 bases and J by 7 bases, with 0 bases of the junction left unmatched.

The chain has TRBV5-4 and TRBJ2-6; 9 bases map to TRBD2. This CDR3 is built from 17 residues. Germline lookup yields CDR1 SGHNT and CDR2 YYREEE (reference sequence). Losses at the gene ends were 4 bases for V and 2 bases for J; bases not matched to a gene: 7. The CDR3 nucleotides are TGTGCCAGCAGCCCTGGGAAGCGGGAGGCTGGGGCCAACGTCCTGACTTTC. It is translated as CASSPGKREAGANVLTF.

This chain uses TRBV28 with TRBJ2-7; 10 bases line up with TRBD1. CDR3 size: 13 residues. After removal of 8 bases from V and 5 bases from J, the junction contained 6 bases not matched to a gene. CDR1 and CDR2 (germline): MDHEN, SYDVKM. The CDR3 nucleotides read TGTGCCAGCGGAGGGACAGGGGTCCACGAGCAGTACTTC. It yields the protein CASGGTGVHEQYF.

The chain is built from TRBV2 and TRBJ2-5; 10 nucleotides agree with TRBD2. The ends lost 5 bases at V and 5 bases at J; junction bases unmatched: 14. The CDR3 contains 17 residues. Germline CDR1 SNHLY, CDR2 FYNNEI. DNA for the CDR3: TGTGCCAGCAGTTCCTTAAACAAACTAGCGGGATTGGAGACCCAGTACTTC. Its protein product is CASSSLNKLAGLETQYF.

This rearrangement joins TRBV7-6 to TRBJ1-4, with a weak D call TRBD1 (5 bases). V lost 0 bases, J lost 4 bases, and 15 bases lay in between. The V gene's germline CDR1 is SGHVS and CDR2 FNYEAQ. This CDR3 has 17 amino acids. CDR3 DNA: TGTGCCAGCAGCTTAGCGCCCAGGGCTGTGGGTAATGAAAAACTGTTTTTT. Translation gives CASSLAPRAVGNEKLFF.

The V gene is TRBV4-3, the J gene TRBJ2-6; D is unclear. This CDR3 has 13 residues. The V gene's germline CDR1 is LGHNA and CDR2 YSLEER. The V end lost 6 bases, the J end lost 1 base, and 4 bases lay between the germline ends. This CDR3 reads CASSLSGANVLTF. DNA for the CDR3: TGCGCCAGCAGTCTTTCTGGGGCCAACGTCCTGACTTTC.

V usage is TRBV7-2 and J usage is TRBJ2-1, with D possibly being TRBD2 (7 bases). The V gene's germline CDR1 is SGHTA and CDR2 FQGNSA. Trimming stripped 2 bases from V and 4 bases from J, with 15 bases between. This CDR3 spans 16 amino acids. CDR3: CASSLRGGSSYNEQFF. CDR3 coding DNA: TGTGCCAGCAGCTTAAGGGGGGGGAGCTCGTACAATGAGCAGTTCTTC.

This rearrangement joins TRBV28 to TRBJ2-1, with 7 nucleotides matching TRBD1. The CDR3 consists of 15 residues. Trimming took 8 bases from V and 0 from J; bases not matched to a gene: 7. The germline V gene has CDR1 MDHEN and CDR2 SYDVKM. The CDR3 DNA is TGTGCCAGCTCCCCGACAGGGAGCTCCTACAATGAGCAGTTCTTC. Amino acid sequence: CASSPTGSSYNEQFF.

V is TRBV7-8 and J is TRBJ2-7, with 10 bases aligning to TRBD1. CDR3 size: 16 residues. The germline V gene has CDR1 SGHVS and CDR2 FQNEAQ. V was clipped by 5 bases and J by 3 bases; unmatched bases: 10. The CDR3 bases are TGTGCCAGCAGCCCGGTCCAGACAGGGGGCCGCTACGAGCAGTACTTC. As protein: CASSPVQTGGRYEQYF.

The chain is built from TRBV21-1 and TRBJ2-7; the table gives TRBD2 as D, unverified against the DNA. TRBV21-1 is an annotated pseudogene. CDR3 length equals 17 residues. CDR3 in DNA: TGTGCCAGCAGCCATGATTTAGCGGGGGCCCATCTTTACGAGCAGTACTTC. Translating it yields CASSHDLAGAHLYEQYF.

The chain employs TRBV19 and TRBJ2-3; TRBD1 matches at 7 bases. The CDR3 length is 14 residues. V was pared by 3 bases and J by 1 base, with 1 base of the junction left unmatched. The germline V gene has CDR1 LNHDA and CDR2 SQIVND (reference sequence). In DNA form, the CDR3 reads TGTGCCAGTAGTATCGGACAGGGCACAGATACGCAGTATTTT. Its protein is CASSIGQGTDTQYF. The variable domain in full, completed from reference TRBV19 and TRBJ2-3, reads DGGITQSPKYLFRKEGQNVTLSCEQNLNHDAMYWYRQDPGQGLRLIYYSQIVNDFQKGDIAEGYSVSREKKESFPLTVTSAQKNPTAFYLCASSIGQGTDTQYFGPGTRLTVL.

This chain connects TRBV2 to TRBJ2-3; 10 bases map to TRBD1. V gave up 7 bases and J gave up 0 bases; unmatched junction bases: 4. This CDR3 is built from 15 residues. Germline assignment: CDR1 SNHLY and CDR2 FYNNEI. The CDR3 bases are TGTGCCAGCAAAGGGACAGGGGCTAGCACAGATACGCAGTATTTT. Translating it yields CASKGTGASTDTQYF.

This sequence joins TRBV5-8 and TRBJ1-1; TRBD1 is a possible D gene (6 bases). V lost 6 bases to trimming and J lost 1 base, with 10 bases between them. Germline lookup yields CDR1 SGHTS and CDR2 YDEGEE. This CDR3 has 13 residues. CDR3 region: CASTRTANTEAFF. Written as DNA, the CDR3 is TGTGCCAGCACGCGGACAGCGAACACTGAAGCTTTCTTT.

The V gene is TRBV19, the J gene TRBJ1-1; D perhaps matches TRBD1 (5 bases). The CDR3 is 16 residues long. V was cut by 5 bases and J by 1 base, with 17 bases left in between. Germline V gene data show CDR1 as LNHDA and CDR2 as SQIVND (reference sequence). CDR3 DNA: TGTGCCAGTAGTTCCAATCGCCAGGGAGGGAACACTGAAGCTTTCTTT. It encodes CASSSNRQGGNTEAFF.